The 13 T cell receptor beta chains reported below all come from one sample, sequenced in a study of cytomegalovirus exposure and HLA in healthy donors (dated by TCRdb to about 2017). Libraries were prepared through the immunoSEQ multiplex PCR assay. For the multiplex PCR, a mixture combining 60 forward primers for TCR Vbeta segments and 13 reverse primers for TCR Jbeta segments was used. Drawn from immuneACCESS, this table holds only the in-frame rearrangements with V and J called that TCRdb kept. Clones are partly lost; checked studies trace under half to an unresolved V gene and leave the rest unexplained. The sample records 150,000 or so clones, about 74% of which are singletons. Around 4.1% of the sample is taken by the ten largest. Source material: PBMCs. Every receptor here comes from a man younger than 30 in good health and CMV-seropositive.

V is TRBV28 and J is TRBJ1-3; D uncertain. The V end was cut by 8 bases, the J end by 9 bases, with 11 bases between. This CDR3 is 11 amino acids long. In germline, CDR1 is MDHEN, CDR2 SYDVKM. The CDR3 nucleotides read TGTGCCAGCGGACTAATCGGCACCATATATTTT. Translating it yields CASGLIGTIYF.

V is TRBV5-1 and J is TRBJ1-5; D may be TRBD1 (5 bases). CDR3 size: 14 residues. The germline V and J ends were trimmed by 4 bases and 5 bases, with 13 bases remaining between them. CDR1 and CDR2 (germline): SGHRS, YFSETQ. The CDR3 protein is CASSISGSDQPQHF. CDR3 DNA: TGCGCCAGCAGCATCTCAGGGTCCGATCAGCCCCAGCATTTT.

V usage is TRBV2 and J usage is TRBJ1-1; D is ambiguous. The CDR3 covers 9 residues. The germline V gene encodes CDR1 SNHLY and CDR2 FYNNEI. CDR3 sequence: CPRATEAFF. The CDR3 nucleotides are TGTCCGCGGGCCACTGAAGCTTTCTTT.

The CDR3 nucleotides are TGTGCCAGCAGCCTTGAACTTAAAGAGACCCAGTACTTC. It encodes CASSLELKETQYF. V is TRBV5-6 and J is TRBJ2-5; D unclear. Per germline, CDR1 SGHDT and CDR2 YYEEEE. Trimming cost V 4 bases and J 3 bases, with 10 bases left between them. The CDR3 is 13 residues long.

This clone showed up just a few times. The chain combines TRBV7-9 with TRBJ2-7; tentative D call: TRBD2 (8 bases). From germline, CDR1 is SEHNR and CDR2 FQNEAQ (reference sequence). CDR3 length: 14 amino acids. The ends were cut back, 2 bases at V and 7 bases at J, with 15 bases in the middle. The DNA of the CDR3 is TGTGCCAGCAGCTTAAAAGGGGGCGGGAGGGAGCAGTACTTC. The encoded protein is CASSLKGGGREQYF.

The chain couples TRBV29-1 to TRBJ2-1; TRBD2 matches at 7 bases. The CDR3 spans 12 residues. Unmatched junction bases numbered 7, after V lost 7 bases and J lost 7 bases. Germline V gives CDR1 SQVTM, CDR2 ANQGSEA. CDR3 sequence reads: CSASRGSNEQFF. DNA for the CDR3: TGCAGCGCCTCTCGCGGGAGTAATGAGCAGTTCTTC.

By its share, this clone is medium-sized. Other DNA sequences in this sample translate to the same CDR3. The genes are TRBV27 and TRBJ2-1; D might be TRBD2 (6 bases). The CDR3 length is 12 residues. The V and J ends lost 6 bases and 7 bases respectively, with 10 bases between them. CDR1 MNHEY and CDR2 SMNVEV come from the germline V gene (reference sequence). The CDR3 sequence is CASRTGVNEQFF. CDR3 sequence (DNA): TGTGCCAGCAGGACGGGGGTAAATGAGCAGTTCTTC.

The rearrangement uses TRBV4-3 and TRBJ1-2; no clear D gene. Between the trimmed V and J ends, which lost 0 bases and 4 bases, there was a span of 12 bases. The germline CDR1 and CDR2 sequences are LGHNA and YSLEER. This CDR3 has 15 amino acids. CDR3 protein: CASSQDAQASYGYTF. The CDR3 bases are TGCGCCAGCAGCCAAGACGCTCAGGCTTCCTATGGCTACACCTTC.

The rearrangement links TRBV14 to TRBJ1-2; no definite D call. The V and J ends lost 1 base and 7 bases respectively, with 13 bases between them. CDR1 and CDR2 (germline): SGHDN, FVKESK. This CDR3 contains 14 residues. CDR3 sequence reads: CASSQGRGVGGYTF. Here the CDR3 DNA reads TGTGCCAGCAGCCAAGGGCGGGGAGTAGGTGGCTACACCTTC.

The chain is built from TRBV19 and TRBJ1-3; possible D gene TRBD1, 6 bases. The CDR3 runs to 15 residues. CDR1 LNHDA and CDR2 SQIVND come from the germline V gene (reference sequence). Trimming removed 11 bases from V and 2 bases from J, with 19 bases in between. CDR3 bases: TGTGCCTCAAAAACGAGCAGGGGTCCTGGAAACACCATATATTTT. Amino acid sequence: CASKTSRGPGNTIYF.

This clone was detected only a few times. The chain combines TRBV28 with TRBJ1-5, with D possibly TRBD1 on 6 matching bases. Trimming took 6 bases from V and 6 from J, leaving 15 bases between them. The CDR3 spans 14 residues. CDR1 and CDR2 (germline): MDHEN, SYDVKM. CDR3: CASRLQGAGQPQHF. The DNA for the CDR3 is TGTGCCAGCAGGCTACAGGGTGCTGGTCAGCCCCAGCATTTT.

The chain is built from TRBV9 and TRBJ2-5, with TRBD2 matching over 8 bases. With V trimmed by 5 bases and J by 3 bases, 12 bases remained unmatched. The CDR3 has 16 amino acids. Germline CDR1 is SGDLS and CDR2 is YYNGEE. The CDR3 bases are TGTGCCAGCAGTAGTACCGGGACTAGTAGAAAAGAGACCCAGTACTTC. As protein: CASSSTGTSRKETQYF.

The chain carries TRBV7-2 and TRBJ2-7; D remains unclear. CDR1 is SGHTA and CDR2 is FQGNSA in the germline V gene. The CDR3 spans 13 residues. The ends were cut back, 1 base at V and 4 bases at J, with 8 bases in the middle. CDR3 nucleotides: TGTGCCAGCAGCTTAGAGGCGGAATACGAGCAGTACTTC. This codes for CASSLEAEYEQYF.